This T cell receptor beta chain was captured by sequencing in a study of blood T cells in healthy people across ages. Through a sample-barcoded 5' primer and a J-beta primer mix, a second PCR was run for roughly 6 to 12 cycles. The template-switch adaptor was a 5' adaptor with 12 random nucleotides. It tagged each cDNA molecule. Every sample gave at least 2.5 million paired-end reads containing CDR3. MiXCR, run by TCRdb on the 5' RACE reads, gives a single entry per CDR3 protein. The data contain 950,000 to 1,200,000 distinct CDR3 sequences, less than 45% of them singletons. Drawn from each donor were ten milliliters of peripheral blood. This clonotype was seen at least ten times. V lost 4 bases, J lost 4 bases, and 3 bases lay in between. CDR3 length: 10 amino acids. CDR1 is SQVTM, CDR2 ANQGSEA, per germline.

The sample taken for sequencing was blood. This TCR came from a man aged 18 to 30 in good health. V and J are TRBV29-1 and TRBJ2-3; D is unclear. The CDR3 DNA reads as TGCAGCGTTGGGTCAGATACGCAGTATTTT. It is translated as CSVGSDTQYF.